The clone carrying this T cell receptor beta chain showed up just a few times. What it recognizes is unknown. These data originate in a study of cytomegalovirus exposure and HLA in healthy donors. Points from the study as a whole: Available immune exposure information covered CMV serostatus only. Because they were indistinguishable, some V segments, including TRBV6-2 and TRBV6-3, were excluded.

The CDR3 totals 15 residues. Trimming removed 3 bases from V and 3 bases from J, with 11 bases in between. CDR1 and CDR2 from the germline V gene are LNHDA and SQIVND (reference sequence). With 60 Vbeta and 13 Jbeta primers, the PCR was carried out. Sequencing was performed with immunoSEQ multiplex PCR; in TCRdb, only in-frame clones are kept and a portion is missing. The sample records about 110,000 clones, about two thirds being singletons. Sequencing was performed on PBMCs. The gene calls are TRBV19 and TRBJ2-2; D possibly corresponds to TRBD2 (6 bases). The sequence came from a woman in her 70s in good health and CMV-seropositive. The CDR3 DNA reads as TGTGCCAGTAGTATTTTTGGAGGGTACACCGGGGAGCTGTTTTTT. This gives the protein CASSIFGGYTGELFF.